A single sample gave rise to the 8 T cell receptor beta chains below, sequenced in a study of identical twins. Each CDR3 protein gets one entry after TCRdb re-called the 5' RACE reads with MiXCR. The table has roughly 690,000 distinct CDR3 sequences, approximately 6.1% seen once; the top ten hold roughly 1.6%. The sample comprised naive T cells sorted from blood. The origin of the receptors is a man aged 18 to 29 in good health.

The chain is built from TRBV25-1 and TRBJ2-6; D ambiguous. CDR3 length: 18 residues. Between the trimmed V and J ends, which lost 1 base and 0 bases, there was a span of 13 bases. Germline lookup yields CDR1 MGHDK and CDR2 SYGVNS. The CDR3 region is CASSEWTETHSGANVLTF. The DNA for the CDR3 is TGTGCCAGCAGTGAATGGACGGAGACCCACTCTGGGGCCAACGTCCTGACTTTC.

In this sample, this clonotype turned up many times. CDR3 in amino acids: CSALRTSGSNTGELFF. As DNA, the CDR3 is TGCAGTGCCCTACGGACTAGCGGGAGTAATACCGGGGAGCTGTTTTTT. The V and J genes are TRBV20-1 and TRBJ2-2; 13 nucleotides align to TRBD2. V lost 6 bases and J lost 5; bases outside the gene matches: 9. The CDR3 totals 16 residues. Germline CDR1 and CDR2: DFQATT and SNEGSKA (reference sequence).

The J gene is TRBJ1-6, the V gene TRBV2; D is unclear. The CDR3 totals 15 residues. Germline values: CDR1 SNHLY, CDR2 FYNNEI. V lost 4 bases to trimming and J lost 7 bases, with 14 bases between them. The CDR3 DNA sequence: TGTGCCAGCAGTGCTCCGGGCTCAGTCAATTCACCCCTCCACTTT. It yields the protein CASSAPGSVNSPLHF.

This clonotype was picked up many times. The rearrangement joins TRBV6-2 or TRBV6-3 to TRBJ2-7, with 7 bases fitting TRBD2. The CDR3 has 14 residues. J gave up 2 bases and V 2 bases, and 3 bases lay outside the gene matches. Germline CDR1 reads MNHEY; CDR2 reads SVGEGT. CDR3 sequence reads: CASSYLAEAYEQYF. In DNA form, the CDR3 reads TGTGCCAGCAGTTACCTAGCGGAAGCCTACGAGCAGTACTTC.

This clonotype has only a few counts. DNA of the CDR3: TGCAGTGCTAGAGAGATGACAGGGGGGTACGAGCAGTACGTC. This sequence encodes CSAREMTGGYEQYV. V gene TRBV20-1 combines with J gene TRBJ2-7, with 9 bases matching TRBD1. The germline V gene encodes CDR1 DFQATT and CDR2 SNEGSKA (reference sequence). Trimming at V came to 0 bases and at J to 4 bases, leaving 4 bases not matched to a gene. This CDR3 region has 14 residues.

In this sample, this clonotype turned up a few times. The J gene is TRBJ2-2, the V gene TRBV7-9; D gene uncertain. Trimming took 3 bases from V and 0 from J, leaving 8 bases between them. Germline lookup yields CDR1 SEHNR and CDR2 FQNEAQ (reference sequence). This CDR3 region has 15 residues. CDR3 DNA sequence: TGTGCCAGCAGCTTTCGGGCCTCGAACACCGGGGAGCTGTTTTTT. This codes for CASSFRASNTGELFF.

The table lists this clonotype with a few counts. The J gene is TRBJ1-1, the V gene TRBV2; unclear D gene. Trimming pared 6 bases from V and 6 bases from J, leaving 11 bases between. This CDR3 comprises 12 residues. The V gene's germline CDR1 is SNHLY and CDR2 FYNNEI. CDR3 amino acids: CASSVQIPEAFF. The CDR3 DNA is TGTGCCAGCAGCGTTCAGATTCCTGAAGCTTTCTTT.

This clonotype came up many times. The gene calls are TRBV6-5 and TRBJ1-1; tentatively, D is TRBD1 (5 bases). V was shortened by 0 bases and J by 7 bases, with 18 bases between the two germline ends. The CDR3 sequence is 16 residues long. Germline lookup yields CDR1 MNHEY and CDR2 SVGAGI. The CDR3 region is CASSYSMEGRDHEAFF. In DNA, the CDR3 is TGTGCCAGCAGTTACTCGATGGAGGGGCGGGACCATGAAGCTTTCTTT.